This T cell receptor (beta chain) was captured by sequencing in a study of radiotherapy plus CTLA-4 blockade in lung cancer. Study overall: Among enrolled patients, 15% to 20% responded and 31% achieved disease control.

Germline-derived CDR1 and CDR2 are SNHLY and FYNNEI. V was pared by 5 bases and J by 7 bases, with 9 bases of the junction left unmatched. The CDR3 totals 15 residues. Broader study findings: Once radiotherapy plus ipilimumab had been given, TCR clones derived from tumor expanded in blood.

With respect to this clone: Its antigen is not known.

Sequencing was performed with immunoSEQ multiplex PCR; in TCRdb, only in-frame clones are kept and a portion is missing. Of approximately 41,000 clones listed, about 74% were seen once; the top ten hold roughly 10%. Alongside CTLA-4 blockade with ipilimumab, patients with chemo-refractory metastatic non-small-cell lung cancer received focal radiation. The sequence derives from a human donor with non-small cell lung cancer who had stable disease on radiotherapy plus ipilimumab. The sequencing here drew on peripheral blood, taken from a patient treated with radiotherapy plus ipilimumab. The chain carries TRBV2 and TRBJ2-1; 9 nucleotides agree with TRBD1. Written as DNA, the CDR3 is TGTGCCAGCAGTCTTGAGGGGACAGGGTTGAATGAGCAGTTCTTC. Its translation: CASSLEGTGLNEQFF. The entire variable domain, with the rest obtained from reference TRBV2 and TRBJ2-1, is as follows: EPEVTQTPSHQVTQMGQEVILRCVPISNHLYFYWYRQILGQKVEFLVSFYNNEISEKSEIFDDQFSVERPDGSNFTLKIRSTKLEDSAMYFCASSLEGTGLNEQFFGPGTRLTVL.